This entry concerns a single T cell receptor beta chain. The sample originates from a study of T cell changes during pregnancy in multiple sclerosis. Only in-frame clones appear in the TCRdb table, and some are missing; sequencing was by immunoSEQ multiplex PCR. The data contain approximately 96,000 clones, around 92% of them singletons. This CDR3 spans 16 amino acids. CDR1 is SGHRS, CDR2 YFSETQ, per germline. V lost 0 bases and J lost 2; bases outside the gene matches: 6. This sequence originates from a female donor in good health, enrolled as a control in a pregnancy study. Sequenced material: peripheral blood, taken after pregnancy. The rearrangement uses TRBV5-1 and TRBJ1-2, with TRBD1 identical over 8 bases. CDR3 protein: CASSLGQRTGNYGYTF. The CDR3 bases are TGCGCCAGCAGCTTGGGGCAAAGGACAGGGAACTATGGCTACACCTTC.